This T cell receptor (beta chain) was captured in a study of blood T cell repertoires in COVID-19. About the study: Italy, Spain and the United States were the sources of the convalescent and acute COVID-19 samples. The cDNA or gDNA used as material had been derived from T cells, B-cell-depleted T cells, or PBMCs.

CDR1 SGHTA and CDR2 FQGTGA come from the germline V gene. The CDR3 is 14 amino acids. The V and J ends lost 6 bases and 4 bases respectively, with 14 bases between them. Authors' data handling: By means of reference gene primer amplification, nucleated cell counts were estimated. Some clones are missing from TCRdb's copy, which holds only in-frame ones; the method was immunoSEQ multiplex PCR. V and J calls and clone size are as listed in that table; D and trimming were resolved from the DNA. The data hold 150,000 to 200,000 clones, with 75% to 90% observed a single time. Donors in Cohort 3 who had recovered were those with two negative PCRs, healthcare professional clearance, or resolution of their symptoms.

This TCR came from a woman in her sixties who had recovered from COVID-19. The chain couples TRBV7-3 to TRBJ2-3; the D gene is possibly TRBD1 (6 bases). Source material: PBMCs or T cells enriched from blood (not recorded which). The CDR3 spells CASSTNTGSDTQYF. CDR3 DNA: TGTGCCAGCAGTACAAATACAGGGTCAGATACGCAGTATTTT.